This T cell receptor beta chain originates from a study of cytomegalovirus exposure and HLA in healthy donors. Study-wide context: Most donors, approximately 82% of several hundred genotyped, fell in the Caucasian-associated ancestry cluster.

The junction had 5 bases not matched to a gene; V was cut back by 6 bases and J by 5 bases. The V gene's germline CDR1 is MNHEY and CDR2 SVGAGI. The CDR3 sequence is 13 residues long. Primers for the PCR totalled 60 Vbeta and 13 Jbeta. The protocol was immunoSEQ multiplex PCR, while the TCRdb copy is restricted to in-frame clones and leaves out a portion. This table has 180,000 or so clones, 80% to 90% appearing once. Sequences were obtained from PBMCs. The chain employs TRBV6-5 and TRBJ2-7; 9 bases map to TRBD1. The sequence came from a woman between 18 and 30 years old in good health and CMV-seronegative. CDR3 coding DNA: TGTGCCAGCAGACAGGGGGCGGAAAACGAGCAGTACTTC. Its protein product is CASRQGAENEQYF.